The rows below give T cell receptor beta chains drawn from one sample of a study of OX40 agonist ivuxolimab in advanced cancers. Sequencing was performed with immunoSEQ multiplex PCR; in TCRdb, only in-frame clones are kept and a portion is missing. The sample has roughly 75,000 clones; roughly 84% are singletons. The input for sequencing was CD4+ or CD8+ T cells sorted from blood, taken in a trial of the OX40 agonist ivuxolimab. The receptors come from an adult with an advanced solid tumor such as melanoma, head and neck, liver or kidney cancer. Each CDR3 is given with its conserved first and last residue. The D gene is left open where the match is weak. Clone size appears in some rows only: once, few, many, or a class for an expanded clone.

j_gene,abundance,d_gene,v_gene,CDR3nt,CDR3aa
TRBJ1-5,NA,NA,TRBV2,TGTGCCAGCAGGAGCCGAGATAGCAATCAGCCCCAGCATTTT,CASRSRDSNQPQHF
TRBJ2-1,NA,TRBD2,TRBV4-1,TGCGCCAGCAGCCTCCAAGGGACTAGCGGGGGCCGAACCTACAATGAGCAGTTCTTC,CASSLQGTSGGRTYNEQFF
TRBJ1-4,NA,NA,TRBV7-6,TGTGCCAGCAGCTTAGCGCCAAGGGCCGGGAGGGAAAAACTGTTTTTT,CASSLAPRAGREKLFF
TRBJ1-1,NA,TRBD1,TRBV7-3,TGTGCCAGCGGACGGGACAGGGAAACTGAAGCTTTCTTT,CASGRDRETEAFF
TRBJ1-4,once,NA,TRBV2,TGTGCCAGCAGTGAAGGGCCAACTAATGAAAAACTGTTTTTT,CASSEGPTNEKLFF
TRBJ2-3,once,NA,TRBV5-6,TGTGCCAGCAGCAGGACCGCTACTAGCACAGATACGCAGTATTTT,CASSRTATSTDTQYF
TRBJ2-6,NA,NA,TRBV5-1,TGCGCCAGCAGCCCTGGGGGGCTGGCTGGGGCCAACGTCCTGACTTTC,CASSPGGLAGANVLTF
TRBJ2-2,NA,NA,TRBV27,TGTGCCAGCAGTAGCCTTACCTACACCGGGGAGCTGTTTTTT,CASSSLTYTGELFF
TRBJ2-3,NA,TRBD2,TRBV6-1,TGTGCCAGCAGAGACCTAGCGGGGGCCACGAATACGCAGTATTTT,CASRDLAGATNTQYF
TRBJ1-2,NA,NA,TRBV2,TGTGCCAGCAGTGAAGCCCTCCCCGGGCTCTCTGGCTACACCTTC,CASSEALPGLSGYTF
TRBJ2-6,once,NA,TRBV6-1,TGTGCCAGCAGTGAAACGGCGGGGGGGGCCAACGTCCTGACTTTC,CASSETAGGANVLTF
TRBJ2-1,NA,TRBD2,TRBV19,TGTGCCAGTAGTATCGGAAATAGCGGGAGGGGAATCAATGAGCAGTTCTTC,CASSIGNSGRGINEQFF
TRBJ1-1,NA,NA,TRBV19,TGTGCCAGTAGTAAGGCTTTGGGGTCCACTGAAGCTTTCTTT,CASSKALGSTEAFF
TRBJ2-7,NA,NA,TRBV7-2,TGTGCCAGCAGCTTAGCGCCAGGGGAGGCCTACGAGCAGTACTTC,CASSLAPGEAYEQYF
TRBJ2-6,NA,NA,TRBV6-5,TGTGCCAGCAGTTACGGCCACGGGCCTGGGGCCAACGTCCTGACTTTC,CASSYGHGPGANVLTF
TRBJ1-1,NA,NA,TRBV9,TGTGCCAGCAGCCCTCACCCGGGTCTCATGGACACTGAAGCTTTCTTT,CASSPHPGLMDTEAFF
TRBJ2-7,NA,NA,TRBV5-1,TGCGCCAGCAGCTTCGGGGGTGAAACCTACGAGCAGTACTTC,CASSFGGETYEQYF
TRBJ2-1,NA,NA,TRBV27,TGTGCCAGCAGTTTATTAACCCAAAATGAGCAGTTCTTC,CASSLLTQNEQFF
TRBJ1-2,NA,NA,TRBV7-2,TGTGCCAGCAGCCCCGACAGGATCTATGGCTACACCTTC,CASSPDRIYGYTF
TRBJ2-2,NA,TRBD2,TRBV18,TGTGCCAGCTCCCCCGGACTAGCGGGAGCGGGCACCGGGGAGCTGTTTTTT,CASSPGLAGAGTGELFF
TRBJ2-7,once,NA,TRBV4-3,TGCGCCAGCAGCCAAGACCCGGGACCTCCGGACGAGCAGTACTTC,CASSQDPGPPDEQYF
TRBJ2-7,NA,TRBD2,TRBV7-9,TGTGCCAGCAGCTTAGTTGCGGGAGCCTCCTACGAGCAGTACTTC,CASSLVAGASYEQYF
TRBJ2-2,NA,NA,TRBV11-3,TGTGCCAGCAGCTCGGGGGATAACACCGGGGAGCTGTTTTTT,CASSSGDNTGELFF
TRBJ2-5,NA,TRBD2,TRBV7-3,TGTGCCAGCAGCTTAACCCTAGCGGGGGGGCCGGGGACCCAGTACTTC,CASSLTLAGGPGTQYF
TRBJ2-1,NA,NA,TRBV7-6,TGTGCCAGCAGCTTCAGCGGGGCAGGGGACAATGAGCAGTTCTTC,CASSFSGAGDNEQFF
TRBJ2-3,NA,NA,TRBV5-1,TGCGCCAGCAGCTTGGACGGGACACGCACAGATACGCAGTATTTT,CASSLDGTRTDTQYF
TRBJ2-2,NA,NA,TRBV19,TGTGCCAGTAGTATTTTAGCGCACCCCGGGGAGCTGTTTTTT,CASSILAHPGELFF
TRBJ1-5,NA,NA,TRBV6-1,TGTGCCAGCAGCCATTCGAATAACAGGAATCAGCCCCAGCATTTT,CASSHSNNRNQPQHF
TRBJ2-5,few,NA,TRBV7-9,TGTGCCAGCAGCCCAGGCCGGGCGTCTCAAGAGACCCAGTACTTC,CASSPGRASQETQYF
TRBJ2-6,once,TRBD1,TRBV5-4,TGTGCCAGCAGCTCCCCGGGACAGGGGGCTGGGGCCAACGTCCTGACTTTC,CASSSPGQGAGANVLTF
TRBJ1-4,NA,NA,TRBV18,TGTGCCAGCTCAGAAGTGACTACGGAAAAACTGTTTTTT,CASSEVTTEKLFF
TRBJ1-5,NA,TRBD1,TRBV6-6,TGTGCCAGCAGTTACGAACAGGGGAGTCAGCCCCAGCATTTT,CASSYEQGSQPQHF
TRBJ1-1,once,TRBD1,TRBV2,TGTGCCAGCGGGGATACAGGGGGCACTGAAGCTTTCTTT,CASGDTGGTEAFF